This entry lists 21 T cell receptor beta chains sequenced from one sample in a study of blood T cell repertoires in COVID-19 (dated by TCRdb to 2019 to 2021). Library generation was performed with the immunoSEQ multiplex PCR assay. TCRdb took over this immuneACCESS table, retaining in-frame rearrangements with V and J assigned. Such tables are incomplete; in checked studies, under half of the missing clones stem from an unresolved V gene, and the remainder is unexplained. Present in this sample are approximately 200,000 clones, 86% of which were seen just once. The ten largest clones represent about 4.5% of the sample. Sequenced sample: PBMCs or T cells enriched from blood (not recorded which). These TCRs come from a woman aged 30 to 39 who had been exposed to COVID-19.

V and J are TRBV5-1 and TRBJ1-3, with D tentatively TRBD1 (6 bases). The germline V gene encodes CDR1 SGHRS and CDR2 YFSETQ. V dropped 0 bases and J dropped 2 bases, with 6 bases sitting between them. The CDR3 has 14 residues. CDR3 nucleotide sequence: TGCGCCAGCAGCTTGGACAGGGCTGGAAACACCATATATTTT. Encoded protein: CASSLDRAGNTIYF.

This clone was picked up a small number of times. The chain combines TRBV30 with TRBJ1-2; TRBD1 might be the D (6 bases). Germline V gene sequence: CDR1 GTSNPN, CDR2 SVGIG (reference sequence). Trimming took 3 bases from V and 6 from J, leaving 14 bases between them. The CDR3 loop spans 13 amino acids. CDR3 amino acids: CAWRAQGTHGYTF. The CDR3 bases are TGTGCCTGGAGGGCACAGGGTACCCATGGCTACACCTTC.

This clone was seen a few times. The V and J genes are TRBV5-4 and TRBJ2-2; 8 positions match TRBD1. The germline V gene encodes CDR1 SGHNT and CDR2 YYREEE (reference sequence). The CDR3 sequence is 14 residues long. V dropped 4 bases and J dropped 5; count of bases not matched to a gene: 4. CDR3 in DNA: TGTGCCAGCAGCCGAGACAGGGGTACCGGGGAGCTGTTTTTT. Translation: CASSRDRGTGELFF.

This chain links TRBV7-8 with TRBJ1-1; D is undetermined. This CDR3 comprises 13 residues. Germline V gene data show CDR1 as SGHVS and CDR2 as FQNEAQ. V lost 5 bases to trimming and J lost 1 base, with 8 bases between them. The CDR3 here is CASSPGANTEAFF. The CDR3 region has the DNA TGTGCCAGCAGCCCGGGAGCGAACACTGAAGCTTTCTTT.

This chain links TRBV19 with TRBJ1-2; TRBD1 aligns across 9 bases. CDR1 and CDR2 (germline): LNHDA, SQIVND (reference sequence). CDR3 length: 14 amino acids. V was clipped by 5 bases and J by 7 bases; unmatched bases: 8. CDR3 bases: TGTGCCAGTAGTGTGGGGGACAGGGCGGCTGGCTACACCTTC. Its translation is CASSVGDRAAGYTF.

This CDR3 is CATSRVEEGQPQHF. CDR3 DNA: TGTGCCACCAGCAGAGTGGAGGAAGGACAGCCCCAGCATTTT. The chain uses TRBV15 and TRBJ1-5; D call uncertain. The germline CDR1 and CDR2 sequences are LNHNV and YYDKDF (reference sequence). Trimming pared 1 base from V and 7 bases from J, leaving 11 bases between. The CDR3 runs to 14 residues.

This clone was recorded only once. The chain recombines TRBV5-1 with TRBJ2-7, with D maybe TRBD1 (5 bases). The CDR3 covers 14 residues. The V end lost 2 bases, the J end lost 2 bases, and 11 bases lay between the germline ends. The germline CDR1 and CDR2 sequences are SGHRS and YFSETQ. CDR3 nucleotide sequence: TGCGCCAGCAGCTTTGGACATGCCGCCTACGAGCAGTACTTC. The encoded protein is CASSFGHAAYEQYF.

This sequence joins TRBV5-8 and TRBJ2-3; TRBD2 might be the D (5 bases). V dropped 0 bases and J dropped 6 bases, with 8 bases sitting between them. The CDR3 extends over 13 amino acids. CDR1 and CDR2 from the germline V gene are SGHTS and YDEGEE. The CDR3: CASSLVTGDTQYF. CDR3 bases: TGTGCCAGCAGCTTGGTTACGGGGGATACGCAGTATTTT.

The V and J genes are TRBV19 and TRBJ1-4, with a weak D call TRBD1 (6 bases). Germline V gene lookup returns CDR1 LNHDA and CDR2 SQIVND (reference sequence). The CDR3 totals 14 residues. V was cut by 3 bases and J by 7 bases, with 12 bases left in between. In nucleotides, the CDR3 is TGTGCCAGTAGTATTGGTCAGGGGTTTGAAAAACTGTTTTTT. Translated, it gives CASSIGQGFEKLFF. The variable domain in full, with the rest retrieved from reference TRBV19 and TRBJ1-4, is DGGITQSPKYLFRKEGQNVTLSCEQNLNHDAMYWYRQDPGQGLRLIYYSQIVNDFQKGDIAEGYSVSREKKESFPLTVTSAQKNPTAFYLCASSIGQGFEKLFFGSGTQLSVL.

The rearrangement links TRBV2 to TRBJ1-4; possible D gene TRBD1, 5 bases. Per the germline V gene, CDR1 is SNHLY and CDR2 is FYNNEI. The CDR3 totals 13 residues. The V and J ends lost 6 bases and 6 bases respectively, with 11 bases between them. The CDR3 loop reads CASRGPHHEKLFF. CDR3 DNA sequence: TGTGCCAGCAGGGGGCCACACCATGAAAAACTGTTTTTT.

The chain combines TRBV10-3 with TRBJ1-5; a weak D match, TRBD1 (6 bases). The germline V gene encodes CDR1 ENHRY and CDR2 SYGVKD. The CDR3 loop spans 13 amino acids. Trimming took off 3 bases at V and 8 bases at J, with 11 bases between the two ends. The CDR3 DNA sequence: TGTGCCATCAGTGACTCACAGGGCAAGCCCCAGCATTTT. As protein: CAISDSQGKPQHF.

The DNA for the CDR3 is TGTGCCAGTAGTCCCACCCGGATAGCGGGTTACGAGCAGTACTTC. Translating gives CASSPTRIAGYEQYF. This chain uses TRBV19 with TRBJ2-7; 7 nucleotides line up with TRBD2. Germline-derived CDR1 and CDR2 are LNHDA and SQIVND (reference sequence). Trimming cost V 5 bases and J 4 bases; bases outside gene matches: 11. The CDR3 has 15 amino acids.

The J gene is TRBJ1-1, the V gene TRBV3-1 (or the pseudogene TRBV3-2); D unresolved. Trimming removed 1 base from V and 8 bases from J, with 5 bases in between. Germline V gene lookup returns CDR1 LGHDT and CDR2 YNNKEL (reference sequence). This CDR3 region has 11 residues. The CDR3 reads CASSQGAEAFF. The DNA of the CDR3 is TGTGCCAGCAGCCAAGGAGCCGAAGCTTTCTTT.

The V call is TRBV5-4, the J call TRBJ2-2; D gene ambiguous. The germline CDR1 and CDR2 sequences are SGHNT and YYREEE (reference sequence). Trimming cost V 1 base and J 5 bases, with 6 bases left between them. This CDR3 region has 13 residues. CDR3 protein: CASSLPLTGELFF. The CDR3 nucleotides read TGTGCCAGCAGCTTGCCGCTAACCGGGGAGCTGTTTTTT.

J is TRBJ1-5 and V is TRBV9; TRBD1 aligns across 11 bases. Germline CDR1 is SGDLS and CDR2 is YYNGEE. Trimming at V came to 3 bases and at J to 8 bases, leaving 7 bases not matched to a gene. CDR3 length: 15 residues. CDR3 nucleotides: TGTGCCAGCAGCGCCGCGGGGGACAGGGGGGAGCCCCAGCATTTT. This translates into CASSAAGDRGEPQHF.

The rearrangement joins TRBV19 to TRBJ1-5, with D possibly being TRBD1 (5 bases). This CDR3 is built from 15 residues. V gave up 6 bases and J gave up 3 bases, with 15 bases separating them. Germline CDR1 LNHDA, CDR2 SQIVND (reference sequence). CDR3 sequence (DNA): TGTGCCAGTAGCTCGGAGGGGTCATACAATCAGCCCCAGCATTTT. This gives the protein CASSSEGSYNQPQHF.

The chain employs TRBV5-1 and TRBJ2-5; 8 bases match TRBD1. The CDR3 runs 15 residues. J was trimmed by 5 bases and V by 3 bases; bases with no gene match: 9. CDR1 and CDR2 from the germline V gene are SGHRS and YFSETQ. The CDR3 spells CASSSGQGGEETQYF. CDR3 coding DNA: TGCGCCAGCAGCTCAGGACAGGGAGGAGAGGAGACCCAGTACTTC. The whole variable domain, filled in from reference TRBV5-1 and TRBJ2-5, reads KAGVTQTPRYLIKTRGQQVTLSCSPISGHRSVSWYQQTPGQGLQFLFEYFSETQRNKGNFPGRFSGRQFSNSRSEMNVSTLELGDSALYLCASSSGQGGEETQYFGPGTRLLVL.

For the CDR3, the DNA is TGTGCCAGCAGTCCCCTCCCGGGACAGGGTAAAGGGGAGCTGTTTTTT. It yields the protein CASSPLPGQGKGELFF. This sequence joins TRBV27 and TRBJ2-2; the match to TRBD1 covers 9 bases. Germline V lookup: CDR1 MNHEY, CDR2 SMNVEV (reference sequence). This CDR3 has 16 amino acids. The ends lost 5 bases at V and 8 bases at J; junction bases unmatched: 12.

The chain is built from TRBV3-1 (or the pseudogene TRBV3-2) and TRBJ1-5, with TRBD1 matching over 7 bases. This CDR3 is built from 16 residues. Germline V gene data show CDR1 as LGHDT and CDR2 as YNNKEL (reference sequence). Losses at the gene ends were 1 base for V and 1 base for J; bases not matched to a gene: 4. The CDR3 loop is CASSQGSQGSNQPQHF. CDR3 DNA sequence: TGTGCCAGCAGCCAAGGATCACAGGGGAGCAATCAGCCCCAGCATTTT.

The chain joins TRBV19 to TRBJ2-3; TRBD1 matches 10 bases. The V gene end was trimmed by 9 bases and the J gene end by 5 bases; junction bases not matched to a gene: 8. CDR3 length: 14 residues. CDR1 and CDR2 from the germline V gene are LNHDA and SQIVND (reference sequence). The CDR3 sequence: CASRDRGRGDTQYF. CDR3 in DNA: TGTGCCAGCAGAGACAGGGGGCGCGGAGATACGCAGTATTTT. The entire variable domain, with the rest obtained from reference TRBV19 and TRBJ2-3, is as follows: DGGITQSPKYLFRKEGQNVTLSCEQNLNHDAMYWYRQDPGQGLRLIYYSQIVNDFQKGDIAEGYSVSREKKESFPLTVTSAQKNPTAFYLCASRDRGRGDTQYFGPGTRLTVL.

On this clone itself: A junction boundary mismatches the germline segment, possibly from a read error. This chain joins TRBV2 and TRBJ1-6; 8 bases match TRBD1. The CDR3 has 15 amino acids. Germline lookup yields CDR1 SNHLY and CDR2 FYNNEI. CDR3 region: CASREDRGKNSPLHF. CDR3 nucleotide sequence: TGTGCCAGCAGGGAAGACAGGGGAAAGAATTCACCCCTCCACTTT. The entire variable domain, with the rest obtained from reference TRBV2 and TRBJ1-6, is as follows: EPEVTQTPSHQVTQMGQEVILRCVPISNHLYFYWYRQILGQKVEFLVSFYNNEISEKSEIFDDQFSVERPDGSNFTLKIRSTKLEDSAMYFCASREDRGKNSPLHFGNGTRLTVT.